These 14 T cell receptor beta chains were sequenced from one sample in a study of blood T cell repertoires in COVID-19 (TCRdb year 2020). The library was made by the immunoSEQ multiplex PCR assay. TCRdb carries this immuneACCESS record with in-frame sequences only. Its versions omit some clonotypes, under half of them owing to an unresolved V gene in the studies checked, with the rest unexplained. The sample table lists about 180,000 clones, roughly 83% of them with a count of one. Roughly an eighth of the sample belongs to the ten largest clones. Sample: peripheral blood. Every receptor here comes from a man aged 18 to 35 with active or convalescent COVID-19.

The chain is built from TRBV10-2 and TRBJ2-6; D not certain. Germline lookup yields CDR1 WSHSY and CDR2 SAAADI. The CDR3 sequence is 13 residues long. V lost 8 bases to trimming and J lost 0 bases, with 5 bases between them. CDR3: CASGPSGANVLTF. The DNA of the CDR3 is TGCGCCAGCGGGCCCTCTGGGGCCAACGTCCTGACTTTC.

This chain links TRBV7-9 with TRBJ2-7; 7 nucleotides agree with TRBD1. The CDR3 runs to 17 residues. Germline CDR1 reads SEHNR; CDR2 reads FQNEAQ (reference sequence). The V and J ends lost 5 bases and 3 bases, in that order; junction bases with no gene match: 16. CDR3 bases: TGTGCCAGCAGCCCAATTTTGGCCCGGGACAGAAACTACGAGCAGTACTTC. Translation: CASSPILARDRNYEQYF. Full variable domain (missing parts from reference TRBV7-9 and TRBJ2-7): DTGVSQNPRHKITKRGQNVTFRCDPISEHNRLYWYRQTLGQGPEFLTYFQNEAQLEKSRLLSDRFSAERPKGSFSTLEIQRTEQGDSAMYLCASSPILARDRNYEQYFGPGTRLTVT.

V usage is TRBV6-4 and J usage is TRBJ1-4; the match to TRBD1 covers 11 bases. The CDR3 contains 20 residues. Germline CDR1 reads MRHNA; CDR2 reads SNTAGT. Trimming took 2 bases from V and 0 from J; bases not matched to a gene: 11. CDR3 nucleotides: TGTGCCAGCAGTGACGGGGATGTTGGGGGACAGGGGGCAACTAATGAAAAACTGTTTTTT. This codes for CASSDGDVGGQGATNEKLFF.

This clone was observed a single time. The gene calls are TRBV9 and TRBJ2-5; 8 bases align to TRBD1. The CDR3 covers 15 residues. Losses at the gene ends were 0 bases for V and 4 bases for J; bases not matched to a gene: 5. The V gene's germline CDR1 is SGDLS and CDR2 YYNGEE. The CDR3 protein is CASSVDPGGGETQYF. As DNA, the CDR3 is TGTGCCAGCAGCGTAGATCCAGGGGGCGGAGAGACCCAGTACTTC.

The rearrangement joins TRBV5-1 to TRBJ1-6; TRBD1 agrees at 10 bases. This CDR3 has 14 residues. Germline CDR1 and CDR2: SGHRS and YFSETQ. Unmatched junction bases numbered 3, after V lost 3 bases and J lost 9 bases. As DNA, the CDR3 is TGCGCCAGCAGCTCCGGGACAGGGGCTTCACCCCTCCACTTT. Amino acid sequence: CASSSGTGASPLHF. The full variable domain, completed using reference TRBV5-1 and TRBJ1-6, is KAGVTQTPRYLIKTRGQQVTLSCSPISGHRSVSWYQQTPGQGLQFLFEYFSETQRNKGNFPGRFSGRQFSNSRSEMNVSTLELGDSALYLCASSSGTGASPLHFGNGTRLTVT.

The CDR3 here is CASSLGQSGANVLTF. The CDR3 nucleotides read TGTGCCAGCAGCCTCGGACAGTCTGGGGCCAACGTCCTGACTTTC. V usage is TRBV25-1 and J usage is TRBJ2-6, with D possibly matching TRBD1 (6 bases). The V end was cut by 6 bases, the J end by 1 base, with 10 bases between. The CDR3 sequence is 15 residues long. Germline lookup yields CDR1 MGHDK and CDR2 SYGVNS.

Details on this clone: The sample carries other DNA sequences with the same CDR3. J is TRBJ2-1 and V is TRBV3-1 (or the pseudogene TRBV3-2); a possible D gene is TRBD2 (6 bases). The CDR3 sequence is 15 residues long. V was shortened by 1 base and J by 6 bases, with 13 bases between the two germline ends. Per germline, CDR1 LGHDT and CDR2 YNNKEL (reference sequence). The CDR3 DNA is TGTGCCAGCAGCCAAGTTGGGGGGAGACGCAATGAGCAGTTCTTC. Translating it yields CASSQVGGRRNEQFF.

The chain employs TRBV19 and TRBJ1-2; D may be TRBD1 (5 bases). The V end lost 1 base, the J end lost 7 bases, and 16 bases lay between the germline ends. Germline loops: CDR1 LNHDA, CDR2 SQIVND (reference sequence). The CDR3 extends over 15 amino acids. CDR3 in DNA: TGTGCCAGTAGTATAGCCGGGGGGGAAATTGCTGGCTACACCTTC. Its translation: CASSIAGGEIAGYTF.

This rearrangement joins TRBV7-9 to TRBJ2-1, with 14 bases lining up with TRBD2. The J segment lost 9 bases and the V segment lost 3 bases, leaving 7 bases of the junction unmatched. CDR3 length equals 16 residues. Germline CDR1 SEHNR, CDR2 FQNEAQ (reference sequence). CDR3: CASSFPGLAGVGEQFF. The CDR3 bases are TGTGCCAGCAGCTTTCCGGGACTAGCGGGAGTTGGTGAGCAGTTCTTC.

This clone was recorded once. In DNA form, the CDR3 reads TGTGCCAGTAGTATTACGGGACACCTCACAGATACGCAGTATTTT. Its protein product is CASSITGHLTDTQYF. The V gene is TRBV19, the J gene TRBJ2-3, with D possibly being TRBD1 (6 bases). Deletions cut 3 bases from V and 2 bases from J, with 12 bases between. This CDR3 has 15 amino acids. The germline V gene encodes CDR1 LNHDA and CDR2 SQIVND (reference sequence).

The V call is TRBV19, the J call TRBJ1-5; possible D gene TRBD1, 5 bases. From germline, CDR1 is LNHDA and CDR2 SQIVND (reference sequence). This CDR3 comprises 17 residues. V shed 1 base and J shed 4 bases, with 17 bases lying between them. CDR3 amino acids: CASSIVMGDLWNQPQHF. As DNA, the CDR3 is TGTGCCAGTAGTATAGTAATGGGGGACTTGTGGAATCAGCCCCAGCATTTT.

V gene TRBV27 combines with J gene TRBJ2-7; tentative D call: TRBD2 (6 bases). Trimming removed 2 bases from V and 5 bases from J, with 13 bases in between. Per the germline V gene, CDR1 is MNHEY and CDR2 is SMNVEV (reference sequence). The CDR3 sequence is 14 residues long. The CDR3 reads CASSLREVVDEQYF. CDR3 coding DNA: TGTGCCAGCAGTTTAAGGGAGGTGGTCGACGAGCAGTACTTC.

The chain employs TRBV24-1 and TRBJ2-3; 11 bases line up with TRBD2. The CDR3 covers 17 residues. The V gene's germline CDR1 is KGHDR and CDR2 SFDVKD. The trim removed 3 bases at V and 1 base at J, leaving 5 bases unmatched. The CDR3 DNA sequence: TGTGCCACCAGTGATGGGGGACTAGCGGATGGCACAGATACGCAGTATTTT. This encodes CATSDGGLADGTDTQYF.

The CDR3 DNA is TGTGCCAGCAGCCTCGGACTAGCGGGAACAGAGACCCAGTACTTC. Protein: CASSLGLAGTETQYF. V and J are TRBV7-2 and TRBJ2-5; 12 nucleotides match TRBD2. The CDR3 has 15 residues. J was trimmed by 4 bases and V by 5 bases; bases with no gene match: 5. Germline CDR1 is SGHTA and CDR2 is FQGNSA.